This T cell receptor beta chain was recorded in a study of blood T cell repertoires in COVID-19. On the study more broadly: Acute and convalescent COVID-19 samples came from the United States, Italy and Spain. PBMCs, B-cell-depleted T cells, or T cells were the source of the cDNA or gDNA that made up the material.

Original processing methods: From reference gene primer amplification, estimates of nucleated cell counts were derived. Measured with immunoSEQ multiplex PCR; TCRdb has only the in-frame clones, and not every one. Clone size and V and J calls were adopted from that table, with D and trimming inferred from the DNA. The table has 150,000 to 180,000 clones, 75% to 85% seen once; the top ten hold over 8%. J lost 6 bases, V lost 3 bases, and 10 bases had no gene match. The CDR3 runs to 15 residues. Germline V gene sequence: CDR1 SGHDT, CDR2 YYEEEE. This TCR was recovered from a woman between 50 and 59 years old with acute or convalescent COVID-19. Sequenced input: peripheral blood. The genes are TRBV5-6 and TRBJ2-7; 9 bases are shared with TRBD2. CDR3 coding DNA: TGTGCCAGCAGCTCCCCCAGGCGGGAGGGCCGCGAGCAGTACTTC. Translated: CASSSPRREGREQYF.